This T cell receptor (beta chain) appears in the sequencing data of a study of OX40 agonist ivuxolimab in advanced cancers. Regarding the research as a whole: Ivuxolimab was an agonistic, fully human IgG2 monoclonal antibody directed against OX40 (CD134), a costimulatory receptor. The point of sequencing TCRbeta in the periphery was to test whether ivuxolimab changed TCR sequence diversity and drove clonal T-cell expansion. In the dose-escalation cohort, 82.7% of patients were male, and the mean age was around 60 years, with a range of 23 to 79. The monotherapy dose-escalation portion (N of about 50 patients) of the phase I ivuxolimab trial is reported in the paper. Prior anti-PD-1, anti-PD-L1 or anti-CTLA-4 therapy was permitted, and checkpoint inhibitors had been received by under 50% of dose-escalation patients. Three dose-escalation patients achieved partial responses, one with hepatocellular carcinoma and two with cutaneous melanoma. Intravenous ivuxolimab was administered to patients every 2 weeks at six dose levels: 0.01, 0.1, 0.3, 1.5, 3 and 10 mg/kg. Of the roughly 52 dose-escalation patients, hepatocellular carcinoma was present in about 20, melanoma in approximately 15, renal cell carcinoma in 9 and head and neck cancer in 9.

To sequence the TCRbeta CDR3 region, genomic DNA was isolated from the sorted cells. TCRbeta CDR3 regions were sequenced using the immunoSEQ Assay. This is the immuneACCESS table as TCRdb keeps it, with only in-frame sequences that have V and J called. A part of the clones is gone; compared with another copy, unresolved V genes explain less than half, and the rest is unexplained. The sample has about 77,000 clones on record, about 84% of them singletons. In total, the top ten clones hold 3.5% to 6% of the sample. The study at large found these results: Clonal expansion of both CD4+ and CD8+ blood T cells was observed from baseline to week 6 at doses 0.1 to 3.0 mg/kg. Antigen specificity was not determined for the clonally expanded peripheral T cells. Low levels of normalized T-cell clonal expansion were also seen in some patients who did not respond. On average, CD8+ T cells showed more expanded clones than CD4+ T cells after ivuxolimab. Partial responders in the 0.1-3.0 mg/kg groups had among the lowest normalized peripheral clonal expansion, especially among CD8+ T cells.

The trial excluded patients who had a history of autoimmune disease or were on systemic immunosuppression. Peripheral blood for TCR sequencing was collected from all dose cohorts at baseline, on cycle 4 day 1, and on cycle 7 day 1. The samples were drawn from a first-in-human, open-label, multicenter phase I dose-escalation trial of ivuxolimab. The trial enrolled adults with locally advanced or metastatic head and neck squamous cell, hepatocellular, melanoma or renal cell carcinoma. Before TCR sequencing, CD4+ T cells and CD8+ T cells from peripheral blood were sorted into separate populations. Trimming takes 1 base from V and 6 bases from J, and the germline ends sit 15 bases apart. The CDR3 sequence holds 15 residues, the cysteine and phenylalanine included. The sequence is cut down to CDR3 DNA, 45 bases in frame from base 1. Reading the germline V gene (reference sequence) gives CDR1 LNHNV and CDR2 YYDKDF.

The sample holds a few counts of this clone. Its antigen remains unidentified. No much larger clone is present one base from it, and per-base qualities are unavailable. The chain couples TRBV15 to TRBJ1-1; tentative D gene TRBD1, with 5 bases matching. The sequencing used CD4+ or CD8+ T cells sorted from blood, collected in a trial of the OX40 agonist ivuxolimab. This TCR derives from an adult with an advanced solid tumor such as melanoma, head and neck, liver or kidney cancer. At the DNA level, the sequence is TGTGCCACCAGCAGAGTTGGCAGGGCCGCCCCTGAAGCTTTCTTT. Its protein is CATSRVGRAAPEAFF.